This T cell receptor beta chain emerged from a study of cytomegalovirus exposure and HLA in healthy donors. This clone was seen more than once but under ten times. Its target is not known. Findings and caveats of the study: TCR beta V- and J-gene trimming, according to a later analysis, was linked to a missense DCLRE1C variant. In an earlier analysis, productive rearrangement rates for most beta V segments clustered near 87% or 30%.

Germline assignment: CDR1 MNHEY and CDR2 SMNVEV (reference sequence). This CDR3 has 13 residues. Between the trimmed V and J ends, which lost 2 bases and 6 bases, there was a span of 11 bases. Primers: 60 Vbeta forward and 13 Jbeta reverse. Data came from immunoSEQ multiplex PCR; TCRdb stores just in-frame clones and leaves some out. The sample lists tens of thousands of clones; 80% to 90% were seen once. Material: PBMCs. The chain employs TRBV27 and TRBJ2-7; a weak D match, TRBD1 (5 bases). The TCR originated in a woman younger than 45 in good health and CMV-seronegative. CDR3 in amino acids: CASSLRGSGEQYF. Here the CDR3 DNA reads TGTGCCAGCAGTTTAAGGGGCTCGGGCGAGCAGTACTTC.